This is a list of T cell receptor beta chains from one sample in a study of blood T cell repertoires in COVID-19. TCRdb keeps only in-frame clones here, not all; method: immunoSEQ multiplex PCR. Of approximately 280,000 clones in the sample, approximately 89% were seen once. The specimen was PBMCs or T cells enriched from blood (not recorded which). These receptors originate from a woman aged 18-29 years who had recovered from COVID-19. Each CDR3 is given with its conserved first and last residue. D genes are given only for firm matches. Some rows mark clone size as missing; the rest say once, few, many or name a class of expanded clone.

>TRBD1|TRBJ2-1|TRBV7-9|NA
CASSSLDRGFYNEQFF
TGTGCCAGCAGCTCCTTGGACAGGGGGTTCTACAATGAGCAGTTCTTC
>TRBD1|TRBJ1-2|TRBV13|NA
CASSSRDRGTIVAGGYTF
TGTGCCAGCAGCTCTCGGGACAGGGGGACTATAGTTGCTGGGGGCTACACCTTC
>NA|TRBJ2-5|TRBV30|NA
CAWSVGGTTQYF
TGTGCCTGGAGTGTCGGGGGGACAACCCAGTACTTC
>NA|TRBJ2-5|TRBV5-1|NA
CASVAGGAGTQYF
TGCGCCAGCGTCGCCGGTGGGGCCGGGACCCAGTACTTC
>NA|TRBJ1-3|TRBV27|NA
CASSKGGGNTIYF
TGTGCCAGCAGTAAAGGAGGGGGAAACACCATATATTTT
>NA|TRBJ1-2|TRBV5-1|NA
CASSLGPDKFYGYTF
TGCGCCAGCAGCTTGGGTCCCGACAAGTTCTATGGCTACACCTTC
>TRBD2|TRBJ2-2|TRBV3-1/TRBV3-2|NA
CASRTYSGGSTGELFF
TGTGCCAGCAGGACCTATAGCGGGGGGTCGACCGGGGAGCTGTTTTTT
>TRBD1|TRBJ1-2|TRBV6-1|NA
CASSEVGTGALANYGYTF
TGTGCCAGCAGTGAAGTGGGGACAGGGGCCCTAGCGAACTATGGCTACACCTTC
>TRBD2|TRBJ2-7|TRBV3-1/TRBV3-2|NA
CASSQVWGGRNEQYF
TGTGCCAGCAGCCAAGTGTGGGGGGGACGGAACGAGCAGTACTTC
>TRBD1|TRBJ1-2|TRBV18|once
CASSPDRERGYTF
TGTGCCAGCTCACCTGACAGGGAACGCGGCTACACCTTC
>NA|TRBJ1-1|TRBV18|once
CASSPPITGSTEAFF
TGTGCCAGCTCACCACCGATAACAGGGAGCACTGAAGCTTTCTTT
>TRBD2|TRBJ2-2|TRBV2|NA
CASSEFRSGSLAGELFF
TGTGCCAGCAGTGAATTTAGGAGCGGGAGTCTCGCCGGGGAGCTGTTTTTT
>NA|TRBJ1-6|TRBV19|once
CASSTLTGNSPLHF
TGTGCCAGTAGTACCTTAACAGGGAATTCACCCCTCCACTTT
>NA|TRBJ1-2|TRBV18|NA
CASSQTVGTGDGYTF
TGTGCCAGCTCACAAACCGTCGGGACTGGTGATGGCTACACCTTC
>NA|TRBJ1-3|TRBV6-2/TRBV6-3|NA
CASSTGGLSGNTIYF
TGTGCCAGCAGCACCGGGGGGCTCTCTGGAAACACCATATATTTT
>TRBD2|TRBJ2-5|TRBV11-2|NA
CASSLGIAGGGETQYF
TGTGCCAGCAGCTTAGGGATAGCGGGAGGGGGAGAGACCCAGTACTTC
>TRBD2|TRBJ2-7|TRBV27|NA
CASSPLGLAGADYEQYF
TGTGCCAGCAGTCCCCTTGGACTAGCGGGAGCGGACTACGAGCAGTACTTC
>TRBD2|TRBJ2-1|TRBV5-5|NA
CASSLASGGQVEQFF
TGTGCCAGCAGCTTAGCTAGCGGGGGGCAGGTTGAGCAGTTCTTC
>NA|TRBJ2-6|TRBV6-2/TRBV6-3|NA
CASSPLGQGPSGANVLTF
TGTGCCAGCAGCCCGCTCGGCCAGGGCCCCTCTGGGGCCAACGTCCTGACTTTC
>NA|TRBJ1-2|TRBV27|NA
CASSLSMTAGGYTF
TGTGCCAGCAGTTTATCGATGACAGCCGGGGGCTACACCTTC
>TRBD1|TRBJ2-3|TRBV27|NA
CAGRDRGRTDTQYF
TGTGCCGGAAGGGACAGGGGAAGGACAGATACGCAGTATTTT
>TRBD1|TRBJ1-5|TRBV19|NA
CATGTGTGSQPQHF
TGTGCCACCGGGACCGGGACAGGGTCCCAGCCCCAGCATTTT
>NA|TRBJ2-5|TRBV7-8|NA
CASSLAGGQETQYF
TGTGCCAGCAGCTTAGCTGGAGGGCAAGAGACCCAGTACTTC
>TRBD2|TRBJ2-1|TRBV7-2|NA
CASSLLPGTSGSHGDEQFF
TGTGCCAGCAGCTTGCTTCCGGGGACTAGCGGGTCTCACGGGGATGAGCAGTTCTTC
>NA|TRBJ1-2|TRBV28|NA
CASSRGLMNF
TGTGCCAGCAGCCGAGGACTGATGAACTTC
>TRBD1|TRBJ1-4|TRBV7-2|NA
CATRDRAREKLFF
TGTGCCACCCGTGACAGGGCTCGCGAAAAACTGTTTTTT
>NA|TRBJ1-5|TRBV14|NA
CASSLRVGPQHF
TGTGCCAGCAGCCTCCGGGTCGGGCCCCAGCATTTT
>NA|TRBJ1-1|TRBV6-5|NA
CASSLRGPGEAFF
TGTGCCAGCAGTTTGCGGGGGCCCGGTGAAGCTTTCTTT
>NA|TRBJ2-3|TRBV27|few
CASSLLEPGSTDTQYF
TGTGCCAGCAGTTTACTAGAGCCGGGGAGCACAGATACGCAGTATTTT
>NA|TRBJ1-2|TRBV28|NA
CASSLIFRAGIYGYTF
TGTGCCAGCAGTCTAATCTTTCGGGCAGGGATCTATGGCTACACCTTC
>TRBD1|TRBJ2-3|TRBV19|NA
CASSIRTGEADTQYF
TGTGCCAGTAGTATCCGGACAGGGGAGGCAGATACGCAGTATTTT
>TRBD2|TRBJ2-1|TRBV27|NA
CASSPLAGSYNEQFF
TGTGCCAGCAGTCCACTAGCGGGGTCCTACAATGAGCAGTTCTTC
>NA|TRBJ1-3|TRBV7-8|NA
CASSSNRAGNTIYF
TGTGCCAGCAGCTCCAATAGAGCTGGAAACACCATATATTTT
>NA|TRBJ2-2|TRBV19|NA
CASSPVVTGELFF
TGTGCCAGTAGTCCTGTTGTCACCGGGGAGCTGTTTTTT
>TRBD1|TRBJ1-2|TRBV6-5|NA
CASTGQGNYGYTF
TGTGCCAGCACTGGACAGGGCAACTATGGCTACACCTTC
>NA|TRBJ2-3|TRBV3-1/TRBV3-2|NA
CASSRGAGAAIHTQYF
TGTGCCAGCAGCCGGGGGGCGGGGGCCGCTATTCATACGCAGTATTTT
>TRBD1|TRBJ1-2|TRBV16|NA
CARPGGNGYTF
TGTGCCAGACCAGGGGGTAATGGCTACACCTTC